This T cell receptor (beta chain) is drawn from a study of blood T cell repertoires in COVID-19. About the study: The cDNA or gDNA used as material had been derived from T cells, B-cell-depleted T cells, or PBMCs.

Original processing methods: Amplification with reference gene primers provided the estimates of nucleated cell counts. Data came from immunoSEQ multiplex PCR; TCRdb stores just in-frame clones and leaves some out. The DNA gave D and trimming, while V, J and clone size come from that table. The table records about 28,000 clones, roughly 76% of them present only once. This clone turned up a few times. The length of the CDR3 is 16 residues. Germline V gene lookup returns CDR1 KGHDR and CDR2 SFDVKD. Deletions cut 9 bases from V and 2 bases from J, with 18 bases between. This sequence was found in a man between 65 and 79 years old with acute or convalescent COVID-19. Source material: peripheral blood. V gene TRBV24-1 combines with J gene TRBJ2-2; TRBD2 is a possible D gene (6 bases). The CDR3 coding sequence is TGTGCCACCGCACCGCGGGACTCGAGAAACACCGGGGAGCTGTTTTTT. Protein sequence: CATAPRDSRNTGELFF.